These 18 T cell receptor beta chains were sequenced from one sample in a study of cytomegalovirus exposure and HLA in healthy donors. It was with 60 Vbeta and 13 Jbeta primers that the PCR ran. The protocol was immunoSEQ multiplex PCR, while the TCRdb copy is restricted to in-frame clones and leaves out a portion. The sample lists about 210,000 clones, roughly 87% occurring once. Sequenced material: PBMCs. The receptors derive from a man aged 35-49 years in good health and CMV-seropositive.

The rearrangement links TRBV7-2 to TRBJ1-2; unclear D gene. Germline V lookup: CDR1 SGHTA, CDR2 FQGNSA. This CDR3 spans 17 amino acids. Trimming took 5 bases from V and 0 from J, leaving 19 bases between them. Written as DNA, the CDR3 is TGTGCCAGCAGCCTTAGTCCTCTGGGCCGAACTAACTATGGCTACACCTTC. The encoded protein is CASSLSPLGRTNYGYTF.

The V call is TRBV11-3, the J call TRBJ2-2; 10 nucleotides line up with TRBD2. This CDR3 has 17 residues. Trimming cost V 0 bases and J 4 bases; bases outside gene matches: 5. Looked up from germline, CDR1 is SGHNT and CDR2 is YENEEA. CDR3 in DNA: TGTGCCAGCAGCTTAGATCTGGCTAGCGGGAGCACCGGGGAGCTGTTTTTT. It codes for CASSLDLASGSTGELFF.

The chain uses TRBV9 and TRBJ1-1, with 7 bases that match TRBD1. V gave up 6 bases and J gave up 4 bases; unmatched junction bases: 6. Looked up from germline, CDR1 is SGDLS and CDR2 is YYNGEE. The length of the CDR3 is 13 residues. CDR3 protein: CASNLGGSTEAFF. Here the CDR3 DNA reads TGTGCCAGCAACTTAGGGGGCTCCACTGAAGCTTTCTTT.

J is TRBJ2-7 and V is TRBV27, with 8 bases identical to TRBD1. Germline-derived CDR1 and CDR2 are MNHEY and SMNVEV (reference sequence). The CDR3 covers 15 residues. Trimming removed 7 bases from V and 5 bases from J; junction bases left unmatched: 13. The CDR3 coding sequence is TGTGCCAGCAACCAAGGACAGGGACCTCTAGACGAGCAGTACTTC. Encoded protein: CASNQGQGPLDEQYF.

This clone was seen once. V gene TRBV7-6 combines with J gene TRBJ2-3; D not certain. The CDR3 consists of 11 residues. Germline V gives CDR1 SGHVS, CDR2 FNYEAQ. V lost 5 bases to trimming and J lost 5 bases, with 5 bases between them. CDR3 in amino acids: CASSTGDTQYF. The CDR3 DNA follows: TGTGCCAGCAGCACCGGAGATACGCAGTATTTT.

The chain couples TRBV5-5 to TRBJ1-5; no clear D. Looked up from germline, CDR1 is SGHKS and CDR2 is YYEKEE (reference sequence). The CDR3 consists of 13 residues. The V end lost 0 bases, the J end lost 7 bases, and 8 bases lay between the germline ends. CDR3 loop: CASSLVRGQPQHF. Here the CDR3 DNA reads TGTGCCAGCAGCTTGGTCCGGGGACAGCCCCAGCATTTT.

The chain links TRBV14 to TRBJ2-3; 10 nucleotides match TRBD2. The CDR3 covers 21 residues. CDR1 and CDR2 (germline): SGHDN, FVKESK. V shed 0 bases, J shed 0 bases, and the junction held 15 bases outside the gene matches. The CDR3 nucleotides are TGTGCCAGCAGCCAAGAGTGGGCTAGCGGGAGTACATACCGTAGCACAGATACGCAGTATTTT. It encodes CASSQEWASGSTYRSTDTQYF.

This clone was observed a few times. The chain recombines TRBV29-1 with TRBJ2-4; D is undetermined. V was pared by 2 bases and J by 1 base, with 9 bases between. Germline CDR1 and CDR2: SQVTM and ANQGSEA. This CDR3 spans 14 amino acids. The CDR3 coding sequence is TGCAGCGTTGAAATGATGGAGGCCAAAAACATTCAGTACTTC. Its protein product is CSVEMMEAKNIQYF.

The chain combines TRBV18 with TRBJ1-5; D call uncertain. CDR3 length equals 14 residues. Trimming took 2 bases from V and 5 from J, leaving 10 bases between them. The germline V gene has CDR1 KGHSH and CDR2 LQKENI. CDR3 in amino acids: CASSPGNVDQPQHF. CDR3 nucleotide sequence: TGTGCCAGCTCACCAGGCAACGTGGATCAGCCCCAGCATTTT.

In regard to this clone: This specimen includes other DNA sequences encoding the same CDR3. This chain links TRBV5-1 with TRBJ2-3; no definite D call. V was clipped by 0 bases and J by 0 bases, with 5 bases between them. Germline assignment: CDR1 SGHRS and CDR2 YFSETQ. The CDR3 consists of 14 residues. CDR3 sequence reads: CASSLDSSTDTQYF. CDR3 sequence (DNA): TGCGCCAGCAGCTTGGATAGCAGCACAGATACGCAGTATTTT.

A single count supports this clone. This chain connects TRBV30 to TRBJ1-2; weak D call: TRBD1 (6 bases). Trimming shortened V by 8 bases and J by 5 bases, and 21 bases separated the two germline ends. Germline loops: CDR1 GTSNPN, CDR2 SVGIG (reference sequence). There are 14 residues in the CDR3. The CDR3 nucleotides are TGTGCCAGGGGGAGCTTTCCGGACCTTTATGGCTACACCTTC. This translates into CARGSFPDLYGYTF. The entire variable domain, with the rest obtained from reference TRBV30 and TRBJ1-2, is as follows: SQTIHQWPATLVQPVGSPLSLECTVEGTSNPNLYWYRQAAGRGLQLLFYSVGIGQISSEVPQNLSASRPQDRQFILSSKKLLLSDSGFYLCARGSFPDLYGYTFGSGTRLTVV.

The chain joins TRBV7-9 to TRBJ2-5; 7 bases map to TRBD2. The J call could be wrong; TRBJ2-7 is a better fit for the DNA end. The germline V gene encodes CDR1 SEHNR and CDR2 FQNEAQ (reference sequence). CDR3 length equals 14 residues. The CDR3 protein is CASSLAGGLNEQYF. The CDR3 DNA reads TGTGCCAGCAGCTTAGCGGGAGGGTTAAACGAGCAGTACTTC.

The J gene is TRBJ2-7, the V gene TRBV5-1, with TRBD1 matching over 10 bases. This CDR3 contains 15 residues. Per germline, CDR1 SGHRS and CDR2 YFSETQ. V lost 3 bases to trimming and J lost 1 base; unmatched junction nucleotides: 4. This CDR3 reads CASSWDRGPSYEQYF. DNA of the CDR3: TGCGCCAGCAGCTGGGACAGGGGCCCTTCCTACGAGCAGTACTTC.

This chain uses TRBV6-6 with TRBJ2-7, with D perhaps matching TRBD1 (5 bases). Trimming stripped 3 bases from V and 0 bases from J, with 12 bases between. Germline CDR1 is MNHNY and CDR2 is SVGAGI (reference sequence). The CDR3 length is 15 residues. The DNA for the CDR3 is TGTGCCAGCAGTTATGCTACAGGAAACTCCTACGAGCAGTACGTC. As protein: CASSYATGNSYEQYV.

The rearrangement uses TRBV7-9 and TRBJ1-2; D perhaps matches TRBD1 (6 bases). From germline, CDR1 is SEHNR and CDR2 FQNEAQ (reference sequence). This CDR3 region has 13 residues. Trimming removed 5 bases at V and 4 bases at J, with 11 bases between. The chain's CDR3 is CASSPDRFYGYTF. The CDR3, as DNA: TGTGCCAGCAGCCCCGACAGGTTCTATGGCTACACCTTC.

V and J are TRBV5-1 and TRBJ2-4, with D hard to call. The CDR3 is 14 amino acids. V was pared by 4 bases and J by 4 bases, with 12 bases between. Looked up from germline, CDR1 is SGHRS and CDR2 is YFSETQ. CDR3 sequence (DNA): TGCGCCAGCAGCCCGCGGATGGAGAAAAACATTCAGTACTTC. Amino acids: CASSPRMEKNIQYF. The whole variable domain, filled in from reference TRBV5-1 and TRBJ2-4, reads KAGVTQTPRYLIKTRGQQVTLSCSPISGHRSVSWYQQTPGQGLQFLFEYFSETQRNKGNFPGRFSGRQFSNSRSEMNVSTLELGDSALYLCASSPRMEKNIQYFGAGTRLSVL.

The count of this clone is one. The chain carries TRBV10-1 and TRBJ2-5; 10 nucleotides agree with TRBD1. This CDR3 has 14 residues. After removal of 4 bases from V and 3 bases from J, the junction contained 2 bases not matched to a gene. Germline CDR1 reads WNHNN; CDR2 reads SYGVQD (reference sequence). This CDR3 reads CASSGGTGEETQYF. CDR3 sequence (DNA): TGCGCCAGCAGTGGGGGGACAGGGGAAGAGACCCAGTACTTC.

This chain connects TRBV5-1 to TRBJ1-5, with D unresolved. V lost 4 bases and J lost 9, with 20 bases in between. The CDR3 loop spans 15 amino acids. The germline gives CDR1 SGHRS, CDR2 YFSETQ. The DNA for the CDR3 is TGCGCCAGCAGCCTGCCCGAGCCCCCTCATCGGCCCCAGCATTTT. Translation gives CASSLPEPPHRPQHF.